The 24 T cell receptor beta chains listed next were all sequenced from one sample in a study of blood T cell repertoires in COVID-19 (dated by TCRdb to about 2020). Library method: the immunoSEQ multiplex PCR assay. Imported from immuneACCESS, the table was reduced by TCRdb to in-frame sequences with V and J called. These copies leave out some clones; in studies compared against another copy, an unresolved V gene accounts for under half, and the cause of the remainder is not known. The sample yields 350,000 to 400,000 clones; 70% to 90% were counted once. Approximately 3% of the sample is in the top ten clones. Sequences were obtained from peripheral blood. These receptor sequences come from a woman aged 30 to 39 with COVID-19, enrolled during active disease.

The V call is TRBV7-9, the J call TRBJ2-1; TRBD2 is a possible D gene (6 bases). This CDR3 contains 15 residues. Trimming removed 10 bases at V and 6 bases at J, with 22 bases between. Germline V gene lookup returns CDR1 SEHNR and CDR2 FQNEAQ (reference sequence). CDR3 in DNA: TGTGCCAACTCCGGGGAGTCTAGGGGAGGCAATGAGCAGTTCTTC. As protein: CANSGESRGGNEQFF. Supplemented by reference TRBV7-9 and TRBJ2-1, the full variable domain reads DTGVSQNPRHKITKRGQNVTFRCDPISEHNRLYWYRQTLGQGPEFLTYFQNEAQLEKSRLLSDRFSAERPKGSFSTLEIQRTEQGDSAMYLCANSGESRGGNEQFFGPGTRLTVL.

The rearrangement links TRBV7-6 to TRBJ2-1, with 7 positions matching TRBD2. Looked up from germline, CDR1 is SGHVS and CDR2 is FNYEAQ. The trim removed 5 bases at V and 0 bases at J, leaving 7 bases unmatched. The CDR3 is 16 amino acids. The CDR3 DNA reads TGTGCCAGCAGCCTGGGGGGGAGGGGCTCCTACAATGAGCAGTTCTTC. This sequence encodes CASSLGGRGSYNEQFF. Variable domain in full (rest from reference TRBV7-6 and TRBJ2-1): GAGVSQSPRYKVTKRGQDVALRCDPISGHVSLYWYRQALGQGPEFLTYFNYEAQQDKSGLPNDRFSAERPEGSISTLTIQRTEQRDSAMYRCASSLGGRGSYNEQFFGPGTRLTVL.

This sequence joins TRBV4-3 and TRBJ2-1, with a tentative D call TRBD2 (6 bases). This CDR3 has 16 amino acids. Germline-derived CDR1 and CDR2 are LGHNA and YSLEER. V dropped 0 bases and J dropped 4 bases, with 13 bases sitting between them. CDR3 region: CASSQEAGQSYNEQFF. The DNA of the CDR3 is TGCGCCAGCAGCCAAGAAGCGGGCCAAAGTTACAATGAGCAGTTCTTC.

The rearrangement links TRBV7-6 to TRBJ1-1; 8 nucleotides agree with TRBD1. This CDR3 region has 15 residues. Per germline, CDR1 SGHVS and CDR2 FNYEAQ. The V and J ends lost 5 bases and 3 bases, in that order; junction bases with no gene match: 8. The chain's CDR3 is CASSVSQGVYTEAFF. The CDR3 DNA sequence: TGTGCCAGCAGCGTATCACAGGGGGTTTACACTGAAGCTTTCTTT.

The chain is built from TRBV6-2 or TRBV6-3 and TRBJ2-5, with D possibly being TRBD1 (6 bases). The germline V and J ends were trimmed by 6 bases and 4 bases, with 18 bases remaining between them. This CDR3 comprises 15 residues. Per germline, CDR1 MNHEY and CDR2 SVGEGT. The CDR3 sequence: CASSHSDRTGETQYF. As DNA, the CDR3 is TGTGCCAGCAGCCATAGCGACAGGACGGGAGAGACCCAGTACTTC.

This sequence joins TRBV18 and TRBJ1-1; 8 nucleotides align to TRBD1. CDR1 is KGHSH, CDR2 LQKENI, per germline. CDR3 length equals 14 residues. V was pared by 8 bases and J by 3 bases, with 8 bases of the junction left unmatched. DNA for the CDR3: TGTGCCAGCACTCAGGGGGCTAGGGACACTGAAGCTTTCTTT. Translated: CASTQGARDTEAFF.

The chain has TRBV6-5 and TRBJ1-5; D unclear. Trimming left V 4 bases short and J 10 bases short, with 14 bases between. CDR3 length: 13 amino acids. Looked up from germline, CDR1 is MNHEY and CDR2 is SVGAGI. CDR3 sequence reads: CASSSQEGFPQHF. The DNA of the CDR3 is TGTGCCAGCAGTTCCCAGGAGGGCTTTCCCCAGCATTTT.

The chain carries TRBV30 and TRBJ1-2, with unresolved D. Per the germline V gene, CDR1 is GTSNPN and CDR2 is SVGIG (reference sequence). Deletions cut 3 bases from V and 2 bases from J, with 7 bases between. The CDR3 consists of 12 residues. The CDR3 coding sequence is TGTGCCTGGAGGAGAGTGAACTATGGCTACACCTTC. It yields the protein CAWRRVNYGYTF.

The chain has TRBV4-1 and TRBJ1-1; D not resolved. Between the trimmed V and J ends, which lost 2 bases and 5 bases, there was a span of 12 bases. Germline V CDR1 and CDR2: MGHRA, YSYEKL. The CDR3 consists of 14 residues. CDR3 sequence (DNA): TGCGCCAGCAGCCAACTTAGAGAGTTGACTGAAGCTTTCTTT. It codes for CASSQLRELTEAFF.

This clone came up a few times. The chain employs TRBV6-5 and TRBJ1-1; 10 bases are shared with TRBD1. J was trimmed by 9 bases and V by 7 bases; bases with no gene match: 8. The CDR3 is made up of 13 amino acids. The V gene's germline CDR1 is MNHEY and CDR2 SVGAGI. The CDR3 sequence: CASTTDRGGKAFF. The DNA for the CDR3 is TGTGCCAGCACCACGGACAGGGGGGGGAAAGCTTTCTTT.

About this clone itself: This same CDR3 is encoded by further DNA sequences in the sample. This chain joins TRBV15 and TRBJ2-7, with TRBD1 matching 10 bases. V lost 5 bases and J lost 4; bases outside the gene matches: 2. Germline V gene sequence: CDR1 LNHNV, CDR2 YYDKDF (reference sequence). The CDR3 has 13 amino acids. CDR3 sequence (DNA): TGTGCCACCAGCCGGGACAGGGGATACGAGCAGTACTTC. This codes for CATSRDRGYEQYF.

The chain joins TRBV7-9 to TRBJ1-6; D gene ambiguous. The CDR3 loop spans 14 amino acids. The germline V gene encodes CDR1 SEHNR and CDR2 FQNEAQ (reference sequence). V dropped 1 base and J dropped 9 bases, with 10 bases sitting between them. The CDR3 DNA is TGTGCCAGCAGCTTAGGGGGTGGGAGTTCACCCCTCCACTTT. Amino acids: CASSLGGGSSPLHF.

V usage is TRBV10-2 and J usage is TRBJ2-2; 7 bases map to TRBD1. After removal of 4 bases from V and 5 bases from J, the junction contained 10 bases not matched to a gene. Germline values: CDR1 WSHSY, CDR2 SAAADI. The length of the CDR3 is 16 residues. The CDR3, as DNA: TGCGCCAGCAGTGGTGACAGGGTTGGAGCTACCGGGGAGCTGTTTTTT. Amino acids: CASSGDRVGATGELFF.

The rearrangement uses TRBV28 and TRBJ2-5, with 8 bases fitting TRBD2. From germline, CDR1 is MDHEN and CDR2 SYDVKM. Losses at the gene ends were 7 bases for V and 3 bases for J; bases not matched to a gene: 7. The CDR3 runs 14 residues. CDR3 nucleotides: TGTGCCAGCATGCCGGGGGGGGCGAAAGAGACCCAGTACTTC. Protein: CASMPGGAKETQYF. Variable domain in full (rest from reference TRBV28 and TRBJ2-5): DVKVTQSSRYLVKRTGEKVFLECVQDMDHENMFWYRQDPGLGLRLIYFSYDVKMKEKGDIPEGYSVSREKKERFSLILESASTNQTSMYLCASMPGGAKETQYFGPGTRLLVL.

The chain uses TRBV27 and TRBJ2-7, with 11 nucleotides matching TRBD1. The trim removed 4 bases at V and 4 bases at J, leaving 9 bases unmatched. Germline CDR1 reads MNHEY; CDR2 reads SMNVEV (reference sequence). This CDR3 contains 16 residues. CDR3 sequence (DNA): TGTGCCAGCAGTTCTCTAAGGACAGGGGGCAGGTACGAGCAGTACTTC. It yields the protein CASSSLRTGGRYEQYF.

The chain couples TRBV11-2 to TRBJ2-7, with a weak D call TRBD1 (6 bases). Germline CDR1 SGHAT, CDR2 FQNNGV. V dropped 2 bases and J dropped 1 base, with 9 bases sitting between them. This CDR3 has 14 residues. The CDR3 coding sequence is TGTGCCAGCAGCTTATTGCAGGGGTCCTACGAGCAGTACTTC. Translated, it gives CASSLLQGSYEQYF.

The J gene is TRBJ2-3, the V gene TRBV11-2, with 8 bases lining up with TRBD1. The CDR3 has 15 residues. Germline CDR1 SGHAT, CDR2 FQNNGV. Trimming removed 5 bases from V and 4 bases from J; junction bases left unmatched: 8. The CDR3 here is CASSPGQGGPDTQYF. The DNA of the CDR3 is TGTGCCAGCAGCCCAGGACAGGGTGGGCCAGATACGCAGTATTTT.

V usage is TRBV19 and J usage is TRBJ1-5; the D gene is possibly TRBD1 (5 bases). V shed 2 bases and J shed 7 bases, with 24 bases lying between them. CDR3 length: 18 residues. In germline, CDR1 is LNHDA, CDR2 SQIVND (reference sequence). The CDR3 DNA sequence: TGTGCCAGTAGTATACGCAAGGGGCAGGGAGGTTTTGGCCAGCCCCAGCATTTT. This codes for CASSIRKGQGGFGQPQHF.

The gene calls are TRBV18 and TRBJ1-5; the D is unclear. Looked up from germline, CDR1 is KGHSH and CDR2 is LQKENI. The V end lost 5 bases, the J end lost 5 bases, and 7 bases lay between the germline ends. The CDR3 spans 12 residues. The CDR3 nucleotides are TGTGCCAGCTCAACCGGGGATCAGCCCCAGCATTTT. Translation gives CASSTGDQPQHF.

The chain uses TRBV4-1 and TRBJ1-1, with a possible D match to TRBD1 (6 bases). CDR1 MGHRA and CDR2 YSYEKL come from the germline V gene. Trimming left V 6 bases short and J 8 bases short, with 16 bases between. CDR3 length: 13 residues. Written as DNA, the CDR3 is TGCGCCAGCAGGCGGACAGCCTCGAACGAAGCTTTCTTT. It codes for CASRRTASNEAFF.

This clone was picked up one time. The chain couples TRBV5-5 to TRBJ2-7; 8 bases are shared with TRBD2. Germline-derived CDR1 and CDR2 are SGHKS and YYEKEE (reference sequence). V lost 0 bases and J lost 6; bases outside the gene matches: 2. The CDR3 length is 13 residues. CDR3 amino acids: CASSLGRGVEQYV. Written as DNA, the CDR3 is TGTGCCAGCAGCTTGGGGCGGGGGGTCGAGCAGTACGTC.

V and J are TRBV2 and TRBJ2-7; 7 bases fit TRBD1. The CDR3 spans 12 residues. Per germline, CDR1 SNHLY and CDR2 FYNNEI. Trimming at V came to 6 bases and at J to 9 bases, leaving 8 bases not matched to a gene. The DNA for the CDR3 is TGTGCCAGCAGGGGACAGCCCCTCGGGCAGTACGTC. Encoded protein: CASRGQPLGQYV.

This clone was seen just once. The genes are TRBV15 and TRBJ2-2; TRBD2 matches 7 bases. J gave up 4 bases and V 1 base, and 12 bases lay outside the gene matches. The germline CDR1 and CDR2 sequences are LNHNV and YYDKDF (reference sequence). The CDR3 contains 18 residues. The CDR3 sequence: CATSRGGGGPSGTGELFF. DNA of the CDR3: TGTGCCACCAGCAGAGGCGGGGGAGGGCCCTCGGGCACCGGGGAGCTGTTTTTT. The variable domain in full, completed from reference TRBV15 and TRBJ2-2, reads DAMVIQNPRYQVTQFGKPVTLSCSQTLNHNVMYWYQQKSSQAPKLLFHYYDKDFNNEADTPDNFQSRRPNTSFCFLDIRSPGLGDTAMYLCATSRGGGGPSGTGELFFGEGSRLTVL.

The chain recombines TRBV6-5 with TRBJ2-5; perhaps TRBD1 as D (5 bases). The CDR3 totals 13 residues. Trimming left V 6 bases short and J 4 bases short, with 12 bases between. Germline assignment: CDR1 MNHEY and CDR2 SVGAGI. The CDR3 here is CASSRTPRETQYF. As DNA, the CDR3 is TGTGCCAGCAGCAGGACACCGCGAGAGACCCAGTACTTC.